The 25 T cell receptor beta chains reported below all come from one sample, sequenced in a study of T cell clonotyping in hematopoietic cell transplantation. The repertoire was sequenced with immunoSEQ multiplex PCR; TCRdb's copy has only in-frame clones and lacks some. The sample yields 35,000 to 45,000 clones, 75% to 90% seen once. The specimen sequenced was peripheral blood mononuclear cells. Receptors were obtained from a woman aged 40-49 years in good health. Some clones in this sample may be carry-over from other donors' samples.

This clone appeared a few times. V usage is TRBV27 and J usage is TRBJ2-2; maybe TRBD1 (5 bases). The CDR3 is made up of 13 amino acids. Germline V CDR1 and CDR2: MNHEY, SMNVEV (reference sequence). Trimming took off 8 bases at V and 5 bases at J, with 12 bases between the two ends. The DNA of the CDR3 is TGTGCCAGCCTAGGGGTAACTACCGGGGAGCTGTTTTTT. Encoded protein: CASLGVTTGELFF.

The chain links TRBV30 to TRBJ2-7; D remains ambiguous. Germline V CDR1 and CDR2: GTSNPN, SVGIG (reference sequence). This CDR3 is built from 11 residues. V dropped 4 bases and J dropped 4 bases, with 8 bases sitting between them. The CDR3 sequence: CAWTPGYEQYF. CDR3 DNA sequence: TGTGCCTGGACCCCCGGGTACGAGCAGTACTTC.

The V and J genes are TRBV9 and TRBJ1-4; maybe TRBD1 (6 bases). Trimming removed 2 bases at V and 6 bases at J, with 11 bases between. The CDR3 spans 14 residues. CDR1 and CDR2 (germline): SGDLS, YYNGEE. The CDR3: CASSVTGTYEKLFF. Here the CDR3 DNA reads TGTGCCAGCAGCGTTACCGGGACATATGAAAAACTGTTTTTT.

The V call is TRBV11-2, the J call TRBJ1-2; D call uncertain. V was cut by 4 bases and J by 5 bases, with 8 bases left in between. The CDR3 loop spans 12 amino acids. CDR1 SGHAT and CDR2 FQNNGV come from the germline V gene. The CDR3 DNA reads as TGTGCCAGCAGCTCAACAGAGTATGGCTACACCTTC. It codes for CASSSTEYGYTF.

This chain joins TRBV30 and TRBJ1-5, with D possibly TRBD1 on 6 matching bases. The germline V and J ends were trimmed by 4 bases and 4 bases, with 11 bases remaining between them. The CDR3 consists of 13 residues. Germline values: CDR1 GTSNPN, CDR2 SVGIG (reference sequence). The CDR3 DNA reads TGTGCCTGGACAGGGGAGGGGAATCAGCCCCAGCATTTT. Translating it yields CAWTGEGNQPQHF.

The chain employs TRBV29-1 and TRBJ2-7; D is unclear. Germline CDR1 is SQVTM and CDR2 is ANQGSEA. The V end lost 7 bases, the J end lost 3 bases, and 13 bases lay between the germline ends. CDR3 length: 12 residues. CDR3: CSAQAPGYEQYF. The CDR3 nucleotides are TGCAGCGCCCAGGCTCCAGGCTACGAGCAGTACTTC.

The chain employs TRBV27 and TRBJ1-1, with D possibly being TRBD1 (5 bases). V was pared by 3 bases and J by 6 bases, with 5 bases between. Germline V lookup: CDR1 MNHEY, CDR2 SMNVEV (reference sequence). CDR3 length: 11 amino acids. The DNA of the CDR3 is TGTGCCAGCAGTTTGGGGGCTGAAGCTTTCTTT. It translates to CASSLGAEAFF.

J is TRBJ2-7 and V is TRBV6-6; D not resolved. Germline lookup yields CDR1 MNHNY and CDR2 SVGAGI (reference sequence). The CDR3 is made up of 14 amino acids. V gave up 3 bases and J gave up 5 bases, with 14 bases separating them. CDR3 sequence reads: CASSYPRESHEQYF. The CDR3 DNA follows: TGTGCCAGCAGTTATCCCCGCGAGAGCCACGAGCAGTACTTC.

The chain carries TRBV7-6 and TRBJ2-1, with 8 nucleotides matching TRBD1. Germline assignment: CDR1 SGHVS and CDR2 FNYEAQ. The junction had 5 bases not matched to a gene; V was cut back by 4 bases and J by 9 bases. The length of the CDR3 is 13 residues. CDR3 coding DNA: TGTGCCAGCAGCTCGTACAGGGGGACTGAGCAGTTCTTC. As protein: CASSSYRGTEQFF.

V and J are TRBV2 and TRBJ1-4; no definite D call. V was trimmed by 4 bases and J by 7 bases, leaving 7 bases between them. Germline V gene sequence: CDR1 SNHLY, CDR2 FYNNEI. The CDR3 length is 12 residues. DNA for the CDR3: TGTGCCAGCAGTGCCCGGAGTGAAAAACTGTTTTTT. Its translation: CASSARSEKLFF.

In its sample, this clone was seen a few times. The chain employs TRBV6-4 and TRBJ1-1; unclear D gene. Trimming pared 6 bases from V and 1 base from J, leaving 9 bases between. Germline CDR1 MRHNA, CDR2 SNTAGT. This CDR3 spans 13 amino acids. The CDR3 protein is CASSEVPNTEAFF. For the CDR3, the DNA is TGTGCCAGCAGCGAAGTACCGAACACTGAAGCTTTCTTT.

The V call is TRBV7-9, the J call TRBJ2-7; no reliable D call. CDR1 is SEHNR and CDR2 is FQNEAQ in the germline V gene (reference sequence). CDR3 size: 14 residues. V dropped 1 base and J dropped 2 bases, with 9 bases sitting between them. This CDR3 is CASSLGGPAYEQYF. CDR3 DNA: TGTGCCAGCAGCTTAGGTGGCCCTGCCTACGAGCAGTACTTC.

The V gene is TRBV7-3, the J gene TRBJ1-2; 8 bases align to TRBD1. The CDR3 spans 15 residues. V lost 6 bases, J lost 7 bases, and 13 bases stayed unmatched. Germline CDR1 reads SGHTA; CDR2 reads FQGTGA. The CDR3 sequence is CASSLTSTGAGGYTF. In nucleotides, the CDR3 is TGTGCCAGCAGTTTGACTTCGACAGGGGCCGGTGGCTACACCTTC.

The CDR3 DNA reads TGTGCCTGGACCCAGGGCTTTGGTCCAGGGTATGAGCAGTTCTTC. Its protein product is CAWTQGFGPGYEQFF. The chain has TRBV30 and TRBJ2-1; possible D gene TRBD1, 5 bases. Trimming left V 4 bases short and J 8 bases short, with 21 bases between. The CDR3 runs to 15 residues. Per germline, CDR1 GTSNPN and CDR2 SVGIG (reference sequence).

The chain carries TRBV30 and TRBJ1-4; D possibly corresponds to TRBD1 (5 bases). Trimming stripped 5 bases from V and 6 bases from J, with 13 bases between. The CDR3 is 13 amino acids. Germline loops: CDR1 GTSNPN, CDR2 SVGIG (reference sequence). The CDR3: CAWRQSAYEKLFF. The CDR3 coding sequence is TGTGCCTGGCGACAGTCCGCTTATGAAAAACTGTTTTTT. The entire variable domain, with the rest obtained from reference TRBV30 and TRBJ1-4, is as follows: SQTIHQWPATLVQPVGSPLSLECTVEGTSNPNLYWYRQAAGRGLQLLFYSVGIGQISSEVPQNLSASRPQDRQFILSSKKLLLSDSGFYLCAWRQSAYEKLFFGSGTQLSVL.

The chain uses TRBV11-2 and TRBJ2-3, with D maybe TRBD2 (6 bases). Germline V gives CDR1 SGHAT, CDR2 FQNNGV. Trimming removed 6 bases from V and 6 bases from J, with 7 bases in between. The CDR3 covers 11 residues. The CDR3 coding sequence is TGTGCCAGCAGACGGGGGGATACGCAGTATTTT. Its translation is CASRRGDTQYF.

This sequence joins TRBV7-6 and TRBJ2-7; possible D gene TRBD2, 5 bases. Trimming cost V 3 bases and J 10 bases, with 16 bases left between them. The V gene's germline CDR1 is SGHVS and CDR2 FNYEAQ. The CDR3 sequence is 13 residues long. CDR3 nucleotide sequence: TGTGCCAGCAGCTTCTCGGTTGTGGGAGATCAGTACTTC. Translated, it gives CASSFSVVGDQYF.

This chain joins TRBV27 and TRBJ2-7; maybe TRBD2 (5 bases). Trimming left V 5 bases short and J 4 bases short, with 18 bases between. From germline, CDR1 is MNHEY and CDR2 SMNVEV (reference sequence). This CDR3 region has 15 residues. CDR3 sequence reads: CASSPQYLATYEQYF. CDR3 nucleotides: TGTGCCAGCAGTCCCCAGTACCTAGCTACGTACGAGCAGTACTTC.

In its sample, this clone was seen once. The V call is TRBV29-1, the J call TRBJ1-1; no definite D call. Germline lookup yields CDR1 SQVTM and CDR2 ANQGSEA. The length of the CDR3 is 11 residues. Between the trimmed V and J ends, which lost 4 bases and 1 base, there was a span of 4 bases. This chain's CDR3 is CSVGQNTEAFF. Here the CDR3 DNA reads TGCAGCGTTGGGCAGAACACTGAAGCTTTCTTT.

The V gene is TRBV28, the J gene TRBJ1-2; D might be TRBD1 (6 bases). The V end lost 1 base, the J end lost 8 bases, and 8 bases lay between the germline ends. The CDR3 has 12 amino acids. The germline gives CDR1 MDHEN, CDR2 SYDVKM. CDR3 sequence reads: CASSLYREGYTF. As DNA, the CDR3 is TGTGCCAGCAGTTTATACAGGGAAGGCTACACCTTC.

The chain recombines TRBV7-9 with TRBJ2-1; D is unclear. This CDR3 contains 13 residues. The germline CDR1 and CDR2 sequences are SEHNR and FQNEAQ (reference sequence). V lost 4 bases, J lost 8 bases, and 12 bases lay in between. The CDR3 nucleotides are TGTGCCAGCAGCTCTTTTTTTCCGGATGAGCAGTTCTTC. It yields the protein CASSSFFPDEQFF.

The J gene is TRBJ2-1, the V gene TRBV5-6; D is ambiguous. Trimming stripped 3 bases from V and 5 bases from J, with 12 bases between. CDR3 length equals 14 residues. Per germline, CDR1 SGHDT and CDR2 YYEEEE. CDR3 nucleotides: TGTGCCAGCAGCTATTTAGGGCGTCACAATGAGCAGTTCTTC. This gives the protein CASSYLGRHNEQFF.

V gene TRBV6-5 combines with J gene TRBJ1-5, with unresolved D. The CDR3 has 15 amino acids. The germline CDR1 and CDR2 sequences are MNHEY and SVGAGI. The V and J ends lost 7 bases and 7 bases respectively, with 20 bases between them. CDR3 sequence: CASTSGWGDGQPQHF. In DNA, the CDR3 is TGTGCCAGCACCTCGGGATGGGGTGACGGGCAGCCCCAGCATTTT.

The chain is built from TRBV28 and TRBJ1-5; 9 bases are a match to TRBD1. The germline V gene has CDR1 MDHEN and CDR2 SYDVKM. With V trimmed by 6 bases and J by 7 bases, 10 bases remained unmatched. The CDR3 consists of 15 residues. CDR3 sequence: CASRLPGQGVQPQHF. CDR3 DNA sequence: TGTGCCAGCAGGTTACCGGGACAGGGTGTCCAGCCCCAGCATTTT.

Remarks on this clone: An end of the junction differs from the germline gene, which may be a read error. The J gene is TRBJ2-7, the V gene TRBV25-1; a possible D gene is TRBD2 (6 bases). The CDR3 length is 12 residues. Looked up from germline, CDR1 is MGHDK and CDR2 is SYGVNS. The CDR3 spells CASTGGGREKHF. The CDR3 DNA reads TGTGCCAGCACTGGGGGTGGGCGGGAAAAGCACTTC.